This passage covers 26 T cell receptor beta chains from one sample sequenced in a study of vaccination effects on CD4 cells after COVID-19. Libraries were prepared by immunoSEQ multiplex PCR; TCRdb keeps only in-frame clonotypes and omits some of them. Of tens of thousands of clones listed, roughly 60% are singletons. These receptors have no identified antigens. Sequencing was preceded by expansion of antigen-specific CD4+ T cells with viral peptide pools in the ViraFEST assay. Between days 9 and 11 of culture, CD4+ T cells were separated out. Subjects were given two BNT162b2 or mRNA-1273 vaccine doses. Sequencing used CD4+ T cells from PBMCs cultured with SARS-CoV-2 spike peptides, obtained after COVID-19 vaccination. These receptors were collected from a human donor who received a COVID-19 vaccine.

The table lists this clone with a count of one. The chain joins TRBV27 to TRBJ1-1, with D unclear. The CDR3 length is 14 residues. Trimming took off 5 bases at V and 1 base at J, with 11 bases between the two ends. Per the germline V gene, CDR1 is MNHEY and CDR2 is SMNVEV (reference sequence). The CDR3 sequence is CASSARWGNTEAFF. The CDR3 region has the DNA TGTGCCAGCAGTGCGCGGTGGGGGAACACTGAAGCTTTCTTT.

This rearrangement joins TRBV12-3 or TRBV12-4 to TRBJ1-3, with D hard to call. This CDR3 is built from 12 residues. V was trimmed by 3 bases and J by 7 bases, leaving 7 bases between them. In DNA form, the CDR3 reads TGTGCCAGCAGTTTCACGGGGAACACCATATATTTT. Translated, it gives CASSFTGNTIYF.

V and J are TRBV27 and TRBJ2-1; 10 nucleotides agree with TRBD1. The V gene's germline CDR1 is MNHEY and CDR2 SMNVEV (reference sequence). The CDR3 has 15 residues. J gave up 10 bases and V 5 bases, and 11 bases lay outside the gene matches. The CDR3: CASSLKGGQGGEQFF. The CDR3 region has the DNA TGTGCCAGCAGTCTCAAGGGCGGACAGGGGGGCGAGCAGTTCTTC.

This clone was counted only a few times. This chain joins TRBV6-2 or TRBV6-3 and TRBJ1-3, with unresolved D. The CDR3 is made up of 15 amino acids. Germline CDR1 and CDR2: MNHEY and SVGEGT. V was trimmed by 4 bases and J by 0 bases, leaving 10 bases between them. The CDR3 spells CASSLGLHSGNTIYF. The CDR3 nucleotides are TGTGCCAGCAGTTTGGGGTTACACTCTGGAAACACCATATATTTT.

In DNA form, the CDR3 reads TGCGCCAGCAGCCTCGCAGTCTCGGGACAGGGGGCTTCACCCCTCCACTTT. Amino acids: CASSLAVSGQGASPLHF. V is TRBV5-1 and J is TRBJ1-6; 12 positions agree with TRBD1. Germline CDR1 SGHRS, CDR2 YFSETQ. V trimming: 4 bases; J trimming: 9 bases; junction bases outside the gene matches: 11. This CDR3 is 17 amino acids long.

The chain employs TRBV6-5 and TRBJ1-5; maybe TRBD1 (6 bases). This CDR3 region has 14 residues. Trimming cost V 8 bases and J 4 bases, with 15 bases left between them. Per germline, CDR1 MNHEY and CDR2 SVGAGI. The CDR3 bases are TGTGCCAGCCACCGAGGACAGAGAAATCAGCCCCAGCATTTT. This encodes CASHRGQRNQPQHF.

The rearrangement joins TRBV2 to TRBJ2-6; no reliable D call. Trimming left V 8 bases short and J 0 bases short, with 5 bases between. This CDR3 is built from 13 residues. Germline-derived CDR1 and CDR2 are SNHLY and FYNNEI. The CDR3 DNA reads as TGTGCCAGCGAGAGCTCTGGGGCCAACGTCCTGACTTTC. Translated, it gives CASESSGANVLTF.

V is TRBV3-1 (or the pseudogene TRBV3-2) and J is TRBJ1-2; a weak D match, TRBD1 (5 bases). Between the trimmed V and J ends, which lost 3 bases and 1 base, there was a span of 12 bases. Germline assignment: CDR1 LGHDT and CDR2 YNNKEL (reference sequence). The CDR3 has 15 residues. The CDR3 sequence is CASSHIRGGNYGYTF. The CDR3 DNA reads as TGTGCCAGCAGCCATATCCGGGGCGGTAACTATGGCTACACCTTC.

The chain carries TRBV6-5 and TRBJ1-5; D is unclear. Deletions cut 0 bases from V and 4 bases from J, with 10 bases between. Germline CDR1 is MNHEY and CDR2 is SVGAGI. CDR3 size: 15 residues. Here the CDR3 DNA reads TGTGCCAGCAGTTACTCGAGGGCTCCAAATCAGCCCCAGCATTTT. Protein product: CASSYSRAPNQPQHF.

There are a few counts of this clone. This sequence joins TRBV4-2 and TRBJ1-6; D unclear. CDR1 and CDR2 (germline): LGHNA, YNFKEQ. The CDR3 is made up of 14 amino acids. V gave up 2 bases and J gave up 14 bases, with 16 bases separating them. The CDR3 region is CASSQTGLGFSLHF. The CDR3 region has the DNA TGTGCCAGCAGCCAAACGGGCCTGGGTTTCTCCCTCCACTTT.

The rearrangement links TRBV19 to TRBJ1-5; the D is unclear. Germline lookup yields CDR1 LNHDA and CDR2 SQIVND (reference sequence). Trimming stripped 6 bases from V and 0 bases from J, with 12 bases between. This CDR3 spans 15 amino acids. The CDR3 loop reads CASRFSRNSNQPQHF. The CDR3 DNA reads TGTGCCAGTAGGTTCAGCAGAAATAGCAATCAGCCCCAGCATTTT.

This clone turned up a few times. The chain is built from TRBV14 and TRBJ1-1; no clear D. CDR3 size: 14 residues. V lost 3 bases to trimming and J lost 0 bases, with 8 bases between them. Germline V gives CDR1 SGHDN, CDR2 FVKESK. The CDR3 region has the DNA TGTGCCAGCAGCCAGTTTGTGGTGAACACTGAAGCTTTCTTT. The encoded protein is CASSQFVVNTEAFF.

This clone was seen once. The chain couples TRBV7-8 to TRBJ2-6; 9 positions match TRBD1. The CDR3 has 16 amino acids. Germline V gene lookup returns CDR1 SGHVS and CDR2 FQNEAQ. Losses at the gene ends were 6 bases for V and 4 bases for J; bases not matched to a gene: 7. This chain's CDR3 is CASSLQGAPGANVLTF. CDR3 in DNA: TGTGCCAGCAGTCTACAGGGGGCGCCCGGGGCCAACGTCCTGACTTTC.

V is TRBV6-5 and J is TRBJ2-6; D possibly corresponds to TRBD1 (5 bases). Trimming removed 6 bases at V and 4 bases at J, with 10 bases between. Germline V gives CDR1 MNHEY, CDR2 SVGAGI. The CDR3 runs 14 residues. CDR3 coding DNA: TGTGCCAGCAGAGGGGTTGACGGGGCCAACGTCCTGACTTTC. It specifies CASRGVDGANVLTF.

V usage is TRBV5-1 and J usage is TRBJ2-1; D possibly corresponds to TRBD1 (6 bases). Trimming cost V 4 bases and J 0 bases, with 11 bases left between them. Per the germline V gene, CDR1 is SGHRS and CDR2 is YFSETQ. CDR3 size: 15 residues. CDR3 DNA sequence: TGCGCCAGCAGCACCGACAGGAGCTCCTACAATGAGCAGTTCTTC. Amino acids: CASSTDRSSYNEQFF.

This chain uses TRBV7-2 with TRBJ2-7; 11 bases agree with TRBD2. CDR3 length: 15 amino acids. V trimming: 6 bases; J trimming: 2 bases; junction bases outside the gene matches: 6. Germline V gene data show CDR1 as SGHTA and CDR2 as FQGNSA. Here the CDR3 reads CASSMIAGGAYEQYF. In nucleotides, the CDR3 is TGTGCCAGCAGTATGATAGCGGGGGGGGCCTACGAGCAGTACTTC.

This clone came up a few times. V is TRBV7-9 and J is TRBJ2-1; 9 bases line up with TRBD2. The CDR3 extends over 16 amino acids. J gave up 6 bases and V 0 bases, and 6 bases lay outside the gene matches. The germline gives CDR1 SEHNR, CDR2 FQNEAQ (reference sequence). The CDR3 region has the DNA TGTGCCAGCAGCTTAGCGGGGGCGGGAGGGGGCAATGAGCAGTTCTTC. This encodes CASSLAGAGGGNEQFF.

This clone has a single count. The V gene is TRBV4-2, the J gene TRBJ2-5, with D perhaps matching TRBD2 (6 bases). This CDR3 spans 15 amino acids. Germline V CDR1 and CDR2: LGHNA, YNFKEQ. Trimming took 1 base from V and 5 from J, leaving 14 bases between them. The CDR3 loop reads CASSQAGGSGETQYF. In nucleotides, the CDR3 is TGTGCCAGCAGCCAAGCTGGGGGGTCGGGGGAGACCCAGTACTTC.

This chain uses TRBV18 with TRBJ1-4; 8 nucleotides agree with TRBD1. V lost 5 bases, J lost 8 bases, and 7 bases stayed unmatched. Germline V CDR1 and CDR2: KGHSH, LQKENI. CDR3 length: 14 residues. In DNA, the CDR3 is TGTGCCAGCTCAAGAGGACAGGGAGGGGAAAAACTGTTTTTT. Protein sequence: CASSRGQGGEKLFF.

By share of the sample, this clone is medium-sized (0.01 to 0.1%). The V call is TRBV4-2, the J call TRBJ1-2; no clear D. The CDR3 spans 14 residues. The ends were cut back, 4 bases at V and 0 bases at J, with 9 bases in the middle. The germline gives CDR1 LGHNA, CDR2 YNFKEQ. The CDR3 protein is CASSRVAANYGYTF. CDR3 nucleotides: TGTGCCAGCAGCCGCGTCGCGGCTAACTATGGCTACACCTTC.

The V and J genes are TRBV30 and TRBJ1-6; possible D gene TRBD1, 6 bases. CDR3 size: 12 residues. The germline V gene encodes CDR1 GTSNPN and CDR2 SVGIG (reference sequence). V was shortened by 5 bases and J by 6 bases, with 8 bases between the two germline ends. DNA for the CDR3: TGTGCCTGGTACAGGGTTAATTCACCCCTCCACTTT. Its translation is CAWYRVNSPLHF.

The chain couples TRBV27 to TRBJ2-3, with 9 bases identical to TRBD2. V gave up 0 bases and J gave up 6 bases; unmatched junction bases: 4. The CDR3 has 15 amino acids. Germline CDR1 and CDR2: MNHEY and SMNVEV (reference sequence). The CDR3 is CASSLSLAGSDTQYF. As DNA, the CDR3 is TGTGCCAGCAGTTTATCCCTAGCGGGGTCGGATACGCAGTATTTT.

The gene calls are TRBV29-1 and TRBJ2-2, with D tentatively TRBD2 (7 bases). CDR1 and CDR2 (germline): SQVTM, ANQGSEA. The CDR3 has 16 amino acids. The ends were cut back, 4 bases at V and 2 bases at J, with 17 bases in the middle. CDR3 sequence reads: CSVGRVGGANTGELFF. The CDR3 DNA reads TGCAGCGTTGGACGTGTTGGGGGGGCCAACACCGGGGAGCTGTTTTTT.

CDR3 protein: CASSQLENTEAFF. CDR3 in DNA: TGTGCCAGCAGCCAACTGGAGAACACTGAAGCTTTCTTT. The chain is built from TRBV3-1 (or the pseudogene TRBV3-2) and TRBJ1-1; D remains unclear. The V end was cut by 2 bases, the J end by 1 base, with 5 bases between. The germline V gene encodes CDR1 LGHDT and CDR2 YNNKEL (reference sequence). This CDR3 contains 13 residues.

This clone occurred a few times. The V call is TRBV2, the J call TRBJ1-4; D is unresolved. Germline loops: CDR1 SNHLY, CDR2 FYNNEI. The V end was cut by 4 bases, the J end by 8 bases, with 5 bases between. CDR3 length equals 11 residues. The chain's CDR3 is CASSVGEKLFF. CDR3 DNA: TGTGCCAGCAGTGTGGGGGAAAAACTGTTTTTT.

J is TRBJ2-7 and V is TRBV7-9; D uncertain. The CDR3 runs 15 residues. V was pared by 4 bases and J by 1 base, with 14 bases between. CDR1 is SEHNR, CDR2 FQNEAQ, per germline (reference sequence). The CDR3 DNA is TGTGCCAGCAGCTCAGGAGACCAGCGTTCCTACGAGCAGTACTTC. Residues: CASSSGDQRSYEQYF.